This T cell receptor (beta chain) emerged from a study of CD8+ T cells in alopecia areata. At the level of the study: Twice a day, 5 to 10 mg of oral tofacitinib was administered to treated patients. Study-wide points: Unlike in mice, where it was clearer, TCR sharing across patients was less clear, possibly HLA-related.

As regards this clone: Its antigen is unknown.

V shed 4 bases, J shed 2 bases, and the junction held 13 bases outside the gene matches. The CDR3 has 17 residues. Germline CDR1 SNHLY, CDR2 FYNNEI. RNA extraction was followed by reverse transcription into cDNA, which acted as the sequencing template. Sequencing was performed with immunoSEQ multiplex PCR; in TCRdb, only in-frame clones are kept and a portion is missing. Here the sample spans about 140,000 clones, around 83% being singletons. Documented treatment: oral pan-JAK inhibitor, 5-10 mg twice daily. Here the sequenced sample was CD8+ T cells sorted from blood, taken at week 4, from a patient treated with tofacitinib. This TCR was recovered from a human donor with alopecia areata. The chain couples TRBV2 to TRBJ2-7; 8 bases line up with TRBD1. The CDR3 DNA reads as TGTGCCAGCAGTGCCTCTCGGTTTGGACAGGGCACCTACGAGCAGTACTTC. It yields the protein CASSASRFGQGTYEQYF.